The sample holds one count of the clone carrying this T cell receptor (beta chain). The source of the sample is a study of OX40 agonist ivuxolimab in advanced cancers. Across the whole study: Ivuxolimab, which is an agonistic anti-OX40 (CD134) antibody, was administered to the patients. In this trial design, patients received ivuxolimab intravenously at 0.01 to 10 mg/kg every 2 weeks. Recorded diagnoses for dose-escalation patients were hepatocellular carcinoma, melanoma, renal cell or head and neck cancer.

The CDR3 consists of 16 residues. Germline CDR1 is MNHEY and CDR2 is SVGAGI. V shed 0 bases, J shed 7 bases, and the junction held 7 bases outside the gene matches. This table comes from immunoSEQ multiplex PCR, and its TCRdb copy is limited to in-frame clones, with some not included. Of 100,000 or so clones in the sample, roughly four fifths are singletons; the top ten hold around 5.9%. Exclusion of a patient followed from autoimmune disease history or systemic immunosuppression. The material sequenced was CD4+ or CD8+ T cells sorted from blood, taken in a trial of the OX40 agonist ivuxolimab. V gene TRBV6-5 combines with J gene TRBJ2-1; 9 nucleotides align to TRBD2. The clonotype comes from an adult with an advanced solid tumor such as melanoma, head and neck, liver or kidney cancer. CDR3: CASSYSKAGGWNEQFF. Here the CDR3 DNA reads TGTGCCAGCAGTTACTCGAAAGCGGGAGGTTGGAATGAGCAGTTCTTC.